The text below deals with one T cell receptor beta chain. Measured with immunoSEQ multiplex PCR; TCRdb has only the in-frame clones, and not every one. This table holds hundreds of thousands of clones, approximately 90% found once. CDR1 SGDLS and CDR2 YYNGEE come from the germline V gene. V was pared by 2 bases and J by 7 bases, with 9 bases between. The CDR3 runs 12 residues. This sample stems from a study of shared T cell receptors in the human thymus. These data also formed part of another study, on human thymus T cells. From that paper: The thymus tissue came from resections taken during corrective heart surgery.

The specimen sequenced was thymocytes. J is TRBJ1-2 and V is TRBV9; D gene unclear. The receptor was derived from a boy under two years old with a congenital heart defect. CDR3 region: CASSVGGSGYTF. CDR3 bases: TGTGCCAGCAGCGTGGGCGGGTCTGGCTACACCTTC.